These 20 T cell receptor beta chains share one sample of origin, sequenced in a study of metastatic and nonmetastatic thyroid tumors. Not a single patient had been given any form of treatment at any point before undergoing thyroid surgery. From the PCR reads, TCRdb re-called clones with MiXCR. This sample has approximately 3,500 clones, with just over 35% found just once. Material for sequencing was adjacent normal tissue. The receptor set was obtained from a female donor with papillary thyroid cancer or a benign thyroid nodule (not recorded which). Some clones in this sample may be carry-over from other donors' samples.

In nucleotides, the CDR3 is TGTGCCAGCAGCTTCTCAGGGGTGCGAAGCTACACCTTC. Encoded protein: CASSFSGVRSYTF. The chain recombines TRBV11-2 with TRBJ1-2, with D possibly being TRBD1 (6 bases). The V end lost 3 bases, the J end lost 9 bases, and 14 bases lay between the germline ends. This CDR3 comprises 13 residues. CDR1 is SGHAT and CDR2 is FQNNGV in the germline V gene.

Only a few counts were recorded for this clone. V gene TRBV7-3 combines with J gene TRBJ2-2; 16 positions match TRBD2. Trimming took 2 bases from V and 6 from J; bases not matched to a gene: 6. Per the germline V gene, CDR1 is SGHTA and CDR2 is FQGTGA. CDR3 length: 18 amino acids. This CDR3 reads CASSLGTSGRARAGELFF. The CDR3 DNA follows: TGTGCCAGCAGCTTAGGGACTAGCGGGAGGGCAAGGGCCGGGGAGCTGTTTTTT.

Remarks on this clone: The junction departs from the called germline gene at one end, perhaps through a read error. V usage is TRBV6-2 or TRBV6-3 and J usage is TRBJ1-2; unclear D gene. CDR3 length: 13 residues. The V gene's germline CDR1 is MNHEY and CDR2 SVGEGT. The CDR3: CASGYGPNYGYTF. DNA of the CDR3: TGTGCCAGCGGTTACGGGCCTAACTATGGCTACACCTTC.

CDR3 region: CASGHYRGTGELFF. CDR3 DNA: TGTGCCAGCGGCCACTACAGGGGGACCGGGGAGCTGTTTTTT. V is TRBV27 and J is TRBJ2-2; 8 bases are shared with TRBD1. The CDR3 length is 14 residues. The junction had 7 bases not matched to a gene; V was cut back by 8 bases and J by 5 bases. The germline V gene has CDR1 MNHEY and CDR2 SMNVEV (reference sequence).

The chain joins TRBV5-1 to TRBJ1-2; 8 nucleotides match TRBD1. The CDR3 loop spans 14 amino acids. V lost 0 bases to trimming and J lost 2 bases; unmatched junction nucleotides: 0. In germline, CDR1 is SGHRS, CDR2 YFSETQ. Here the CDR3 DNA reads TGCGCCAGCAGCTTGGGGGACAGGAACTATGGCTACACCTTC. It translates to CASSLGDRNYGYTF.

This clone has only a few counts. The chain recombines TRBV2 with TRBJ2-7; D might be TRBD2 (6 bases). Germline V gene lookup returns CDR1 SNHLY and CDR2 FYNNEI. The CDR3 runs 14 residues. Deletions cut 7 bases from V and 3 bases from J, with 16 bases between. The CDR3 region has the DNA TGTGCCAGCAAACCCAGCGGGCCCAACTACGAGCAGTACTTC. Translated, it gives CASKPSGPNYEQYF.

V is TRBV3-1 and J is TRBJ1-4; possibly TRBD1 for D (5 bases). V lost 1 base, J lost 15 bases, and 24 bases lay in between. Germline V gives CDR1 LGHDT, CDR2 YNNKEL (reference sequence). CDR3 length equals 16 residues. CDR3 sequence: CASSQGWGETRGPVFF. For the CDR3, the DNA is TGTGCCAGCAGCCAAGGTTGGGGGGAGACCCGGGGTCCGGTGTTTTTT.

Comment on this clone: The CDR3 does not close with the conserved phenylalanine or tryptophan, likely indicating a read error. The J gene is TRBJ1-3, the V gene TRBV12-3 or TRBV12-4; D gene ambiguous. The CDR3 length is 14 residues. V was cut by 8 bases and J by 4 bases, with 15 bases left in between. CDR3 in amino acids: CASVKGYSGNTIYC. In DNA, the CDR3 is TGTGCCAGCGTGAAGGGCTATTCGGGAAACACCATATATTGT.

The chain carries TRBV5-6 and TRBJ2-1; no definite D call. CDR3 length: 12 amino acids. The V gene's germline CDR1 is SGHDT and CDR2 YYEEEE. V gave up 3 bases and J gave up 3 bases, with 4 bases separating them. The CDR3 DNA sequence: TGTGCCAGCAGCTACAACTACAATGAGCAGTTCTTC. It is translated as CASSYNYNEQFF.

This clone was picked up a small number of times. This chain uses TRBV12-3 or TRBV12-4 with TRBJ2-1, with TRBD2 matching 7 bases. The ends lost 3 bases at V and 4 bases at J; junction bases unmatched: 6. The CDR3 has 15 residues. CDR3 DNA: TGTGCCAGCAGTTTGGGGAGGGCCGGGTACAATGAGCAGTTCTTC. Protein sequence: CASSLGRAGYNEQFF.

The rearrangement uses TRBV27 and TRBJ2-7; TRBD2 agrees at 12 bases. The CDR3 has 16 residues. CDR1 and CDR2 from the germline V gene are MNHEY and SMNVEV (reference sequence). V lost 4 bases and J lost 4; bases outside the gene matches: 8. This CDR3 is CASSSTSGGLLYEQYF. CDR3 nucleotides: TGTGCCAGCAGTTCGACTAGCGGGGGACTACTATACGAGCAGTACTTC.

This clone is labeled as large. J is TRBJ2-3 and V is TRBV5-1; 11 bases are a match to TRBD2. CDR1 is SGHRS and CDR2 is YFSETQ in the germline V gene. Unmatched junction bases numbered 9, after V lost 0 bases and J lost 6 bases. The CDR3 sequence is 17 residues long. CDR3 in DNA: TGCGCCAGCAGCTTGGGACTAGCGGGATCCTTTCCTGATACGCAGTATTTT. This codes for CASSLGLAGSFPDTQYF.

This chain uses TRBV6-5 with TRBJ2-1; tentatively, D is TRBD2 (6 bases). The CDR3 length is 16 residues. Trimming pared 3 bases from V and 10 bases from J, leaving 22 bases between. Germline V gives CDR1 MNHEY, CDR2 SVGAGI. Here the CDR3 reads CASSYPTGESTGEQFF. Here the CDR3 DNA reads TGTGCCAGCAGTTATCCCACGGGGGAATCCACAGGAGAGCAGTTCTTC.

This clone has only a few counts. This chain links TRBV6-1 with TRBJ1-3; D remains unclear. The germline V gene encodes CDR1 MNHNS and CDR2 SASEGT. The CDR3 has 15 residues. Trimming left V 6 bases short and J 3 bases short, with 15 bases between. DNA for the CDR3: TGTGCCAGCAGCCCCCGAGCAGAAGGTGGAAACACCATATATTTT. Translation: CASSPRAEGGNTIYF.

In regard to this clone: The junction differs from germline at one of its ends, possibly a read error. The chain carries TRBV19 and TRBJ2-7; D is uncertain. This CDR3 is built from 13 residues. CDR1 and CDR2 (germline): LNHDA, SQIVND (reference sequence). CDR3 coding DNA: TGTGTCAGTAGTACTCACGGATGCTACGGGCAGTACTTC. It codes for CVSSTHGCYGQYF.

This clone was counted between two and nine times. J is TRBJ2-2 and V is TRBV2, with D unresolved. Per the germline V gene, CDR1 is SNHLY and CDR2 is FYNNEI. Trimming took 7 bases from V and 0 from J, leaving 12 bases between them. CDR3 length: 15 amino acids. The CDR3 nucleotides are TGTGCCAGCACCCAATGGACCTCGAACACCGGGGAGCTGTTTTTT. Residues: CASTQWTSNTGELFF. The full variable domain, rest sourced from reference TRBV2 and TRBJ2-2, is EPEVTQTPSHQVTQMGQEVILRCVPISNHLYFYWYRQILGQKVEFLVSFYNNEISEKSEIFDDQFSVERPDGSNFTLKIRSTKLEDSAMYFCASTQWTSNTGELFFGEGSRLTVL.

V is TRBV12-3 or TRBV12-4 and J is TRBJ1-1; 7 bases match TRBD1. The CDR3 consists of 13 residues. V lost 6 bases to trimming and J lost 8 bases; unmatched junction nucleotides: 9. CDR3 protein: CASSVQGSPEAFF. CDR3 DNA: TGTGCCAGCAGCGTACAGGGGTCCCCCGAAGCTTTCTTT.

This clone counts as large. This sample includes further DNA sequences coding for the same CDR3. The J gene is TRBJ2-1, the V gene TRBV27; no clear D gene. This CDR3 comprises 13 residues. Germline CDR1 is MNHEY and CDR2 is SMNVEV (reference sequence). V dropped 2 bases and J dropped 4 bases, with 6 bases sitting between them. The CDR3 here is CASSLDPYNEQFF. Here the CDR3 DNA reads TGTGCCAGCAGTTTAGACCCATACAATGAGCAGTTCTTC.

Details on this clone: At one boundary the junction diverges from the germline segment, which might be a read error. The V gene is TRBV6-8, the J gene TRBJ2-1, with D possibly TRBD2 on 5 matching bases. The CDR3 is made up of 18 amino acids. The germline CDR1 and CDR2 sequences are MNHGY and SAAAGT. The CDR3 region is CASSQAKMLARLFNEQLF. The CDR3 region has the DNA TGTGCCAGCAGTCAAGCTAAAATGTTAGCGCGCCTTTTCAATGAGCAGTTATTC.

This sequence joins TRBV5-1 and TRBJ1-1; 7 positions agree with TRBD1. V was pared by 4 bases and J by 4 bases, with 13 bases of the junction left unmatched. Germline CDR1 reads SGHRS; CDR2 reads YFSETQ. The CDR3 loop spans 16 amino acids. The CDR3 DNA reads TGCGCCAGCAGCCCCTCGGGGGAGGGGGCGGGCACTGAAGCTTTCTTT. Translation gives CASSPSGEGAGTEAFF.